What follows are 23 T cell receptor beta chains derived from one specimen sequenced in a study of cytomegalovirus exposure and HLA in healthy donors listed by TCRdb under 2017. The library was made by the immunoSEQ multiplex PCR assay. For the multiplex PCR, a mixture combining 60 forward primers for TCR Vbeta segments and 13 reverse primers for TCR Jbeta segments was used. TCRdb re-hosts the immuneACCESS table, in-frame sequences only. Its copies lack some clones; in the studies checked, an unresolved V gene accounts for under half of them, and the cause for the rest is not known. The sample contains 150,000 or so clones, about 84% of them found a single time. The ten biggest clones cover around 5.6% of the sample. Sequencing used PBMCs. Receptors originate from a woman between 40 and 55 years old in good health and CMV-seropositive.

J is TRBJ2-7 and V is TRBV6-4, with 7 bases identical to TRBD1. CDR1 and CDR2 (germline): MRHNA, SNTAGT. V was clipped by 6 bases and J by 3 bases; unmatched bases: 11. The CDR3 has 15 amino acids. The CDR3 is CASRPPGTDFYEQYF. In nucleotides, the CDR3 is TGTGCCAGCAGGCCTCCCGGGACAGACTTCTACGAGCAGTACTTC.

This chain links TRBV7-9 with TRBJ2-1; 7 nucleotides align to TRBD2. Germline V lookup: CDR1 SEHNR, CDR2 FQNEAQ (reference sequence). The CDR3 has 15 amino acids. The ends lost 4 bases at V and 7 bases at J; junction bases unmatched: 10. The CDR3 reads CASSWGGGGVNEQFF. In DNA form, the CDR3 reads TGTGCCAGCAGCTGGGGGGGTGGCGGGGTGAATGAGCAGTTCTTC.

The genes are TRBV11-2 and TRBJ1-1, with TRBD1 as a possible D gene (5 bases). CDR3 length equals 15 residues. Germline values: CDR1 SGHAT, CDR2 FQNNGV. Trimming removed 3 bases from V and 6 bases from J, with 17 bases in between. For the CDR3, the DNA is TGTGCCAGCAGCTTCGTCTTGGGGCGAAGTCCTGAAGCTTTCTTT. Translated, it gives CASSFVLGRSPEAFF.

The V and J genes are TRBV10-3 and TRBJ2-1, with 10 positions matching TRBD2. After removal of 0 bases from V and 3 bases from J, the junction contained 2 bases not matched to a gene. CDR3 size: 16 residues. Looked up from germline, CDR1 is ENHRY and CDR2 is SYGVKD. The CDR3, as DNA: TGTGCCATCAGTGAGTCGTCTAGCGGGAGCTACAATGAGCAGTTCTTC. This gives the protein CAISESSSGSYNEQFF.

This chain joins TRBV4-1 and TRBJ2-2, with 9 bases matching TRBD1. Unmatched junction bases numbered 5, after V lost 5 bases and J lost 4 bases. Germline CDR1 reads MGHRA; CDR2 reads YSYEKL. The CDR3 is 15 amino acids. CDR3 nucleotide sequence: TGCGCCAGCAGCTATGGACAGGGGAGCACCGGGGAGCTGTTTTTT. It codes for CASSYGQGSTGELFF.

The chain employs TRBV10-1 and TRBJ2-1; D is possibly TRBD2 (5 bases). The V and J ends lost 8 bases and 8 bases respectively, with 16 bases between them. CDR3 size: 13 residues. Germline loops: CDR1 WNHNN, CDR2 SYGVQD (reference sequence). The CDR3 sequence is CASGGLARDEQFF. CDR3 nucleotide sequence: TGCGCCAGCGGAGGTCTAGCTCGCGATGAGCAGTTCTTC.

The chain joins TRBV11-2 to TRBJ2-4, with D perhaps TRBD1 (6 bases). This CDR3 contains 17 residues. CDR1 and CDR2 from the germline V gene are SGHAT and FQNNGV. The germline V and J ends were trimmed by 1 base and 1 base, with 14 bases remaining between them. The CDR3 region has the DNA TGTGCCAGCAGCTTAGTGGGGGCAACCCGGGCCAAAAACATTCAGTACTTC. It specifies CASSLVGATRAKNIQYF.

The count of this clone is one. CDR3 sequence: CASSQGRRLAGGLDEQFF. CDR3 bases: TGCGCCAGCAGCCAAGGCCGGAGACTAGCGGGAGGGCTGGATGAGCAGTTCTTC. This sequence joins TRBV4-1 and TRBJ2-1, with 14 bases fitting TRBD2. Trimming took 1 base from V and 8 from J; bases not matched to a gene: 10. Germline lookup yields CDR1 MGHRA and CDR2 YSYEKL. CDR3 size: 18 residues.

The chain has TRBV5-1 and TRBJ1-2; possible D gene TRBD1, 5 bases. Trimming cost V 0 bases and J 7 bases, with 13 bases left between them. The CDR3 is 14 residues long. Germline CDR1 reads SGHRS; CDR2 reads YFSETQ. CDR3 in DNA: TGCGCCAGCAGCTTGGAAGTGGGGCGAGGTGGCTACACCTTC. Translation: CASSLEVGRGGYTF.

The J gene is TRBJ2-7, the V gene TRBV4-2, with TRBD2 identical over 10 bases. Unmatched junction bases numbered 6, after V lost 0 bases and J lost 4 bases. The CDR3 is 16 amino acids. CDR1 is LGHNA and CDR2 is YNFKEQ in the germline V gene. DNA of the CDR3: TGTGCCAGCAGCCAAGATAGGACTAGCGGAGGTTACGAGCAGTACTTC. Its translation is CASSQDRTSGGYEQYF.

This clone was counted a single time. A junction end diverges from the germline sequence, so it may reflect a read error. This chain connects TRBV7-9 to TRBJ2-7, with D tentatively TRBD1 (6 bases). Germline CDR1 and CDR2: SEHNR and FQNEAQ (reference sequence). This CDR3 has 16 amino acids. CDR3 protein: CSSSYPLSGALVEQYF. The CDR3, as DNA: TGTTCCAGCAGCTACCCCCTTTCAGGGGCCCTCGTGGAGCAGTACTTC.

The V call is TRBV18, the J call TRBJ2-3; 11 positions match TRBD2. V was pared by 0 bases and J by 2 bases, with 13 bases of the junction left unmatched. The CDR3 has 20 residues. Germline assignment: CDR1 KGHSH and CDR2 LQKENI. Here the CDR3 reads CASSPPPSGRTNTFTDTQYF. The CDR3, as DNA: TGTGCCAGCTCACCACCGCCTAGCGGGAGGACTAATACCTTCACAGATACGCAGTATTTT.

This clone has only one observation. J is TRBJ2-5 and V is TRBV7-7; 7 positions agree with TRBD1. Near its end, the DNA agrees better with TRBJ2-7, so the J call may be wrong. The germline V gene has CDR1 SSHAT and CDR2 FNYEAQ (reference sequence). There are 15 residues in the CDR3. CDR3 loop: CASSLGARQGSEQYF. In nucleotides, the CDR3 is TGTGCCAGCAGCTTAGGGGCGAGACAGGGCTCCGAGCAGTACTTC.

The CDR3 nucleotides read TGTGCCAGCAGCTTAACGGCGATAGCCACAGATACGCAGTATTTT. As protein: CASSLTAIATDTQYF. The chain joins TRBV7-3 to TRBJ2-3; no firm D call. The CDR3 length is 15 residues. V was shortened by 0 bases and J by 2 bases, with 9 bases between the two germline ends. Per the germline V gene, CDR1 is SGHTA and CDR2 is FQGTGA.

A few counts support this clone. J is TRBJ1-3 and V is TRBV6-5; TRBD1 aligns across 7 bases. The CDR3 is 14 residues long. V lost 2 bases, J lost 2 bases, and 0 bases stayed unmatched. The germline V gene has CDR1 MNHEY and CDR2 SVGAGI. The CDR3: CASSYGQAGNTIYF. The CDR3, as DNA: TGTGCCAGCAGTTACGGACAGGCTGGAAACACCATATATTTT.

CDR3 sequence reads: CASSFWAGGYNEQFF. The CDR3, as DNA: TGTGCCAGCAGTTTTTGGGCGGGAGGGTACAATGAGCAGTTCTTC. V and J are TRBV27 and TRBJ2-1; 9 bases are a match to TRBD2. CDR1 is MNHEY, CDR2 SMNVEV, per germline (reference sequence). The CDR3 consists of 15 residues. V shed 3 bases, J shed 4 bases, and the junction held 4 bases outside the gene matches.

This chain links TRBV12-5 with TRBJ1-2, with TRBD1 identical over 7 bases. The junction had 2 bases not matched to a gene; V was cut back by 2 bases and J by 5 bases. The germline CDR1 and CDR2 sequences are LGHNT and FRNRAP. This CDR3 is built from 13 residues. The chain's CDR3 is CASGLSGGYGYTF. The CDR3 DNA reads as TGTGCTAGTGGTTTGTCAGGGGGGTATGGCTACACCTTC.

Only a few counts were recorded for this clone. The chain employs TRBV28 and TRBJ1-1; possible D gene TRBD1, 6 bases. Between the trimmed V and J ends, which lost 6 bases and 1 base, there was a span of 15 bases. CDR3 size: 15 residues. Germline CDR1 and CDR2: MDHEN and SYDVKM. In DNA, the CDR3 is TGTGCCAGCAGCCCGATACGACAGGAGAACACTGAAGCTTTCTTT. Translating it yields CASSPIRQENTEAFF.

The genes are TRBV10-3 and TRBJ2-2; TRBD2 agrees at 7 bases. Germline CDR1 is ENHRY and CDR2 is SYGVKD. This CDR3 has 16 amino acids. V shed 2 bases, J shed 3 bases, and the junction held 6 bases outside the gene matches. CDR3 protein: CAISETSGKHTGELFF. The CDR3 nucleotides are TGTGCCATCAGTGAGACAAGCGGGAAGCACACCGGGGAGCTGTTTTTT.

This chain uses TRBV19 with TRBJ1-5; 8 nucleotides align to TRBD1. With V trimmed by 6 bases and J by 4 bases, 8 bases remained unmatched. Germline CDR1 LNHDA, CDR2 SQIVND (reference sequence). The CDR3 consists of 15 residues. The CDR3: CASSRRQGLNQPQHF. Here the CDR3 DNA reads TGTGCCAGTAGCCGTCGACAGGGGCTAAATCAGCCCCAGCATTTT.

V is TRBV29-1 and J is TRBJ1-4; maybe TRBD1 (5 bases). CDR1 SQVTM and CDR2 ANQGSEA come from the germline V gene. The V end lost 3 bases, the J end lost 5 bases, and 10 bases lay between the germline ends. The CDR3 is made up of 13 amino acids. For the CDR3, the DNA is TGCAGCGTTGAGGCAGGGATAAATGAAAAACTGTTTTTT. Its protein is CSVEAGINEKLFF.

V and J are TRBV2 and TRBJ2-2, with D tentatively TRBD1 (6 bases). Germline V gene sequence: CDR1 SNHLY, CDR2 FYNNEI. V was clipped by 5 bases and J by 0 bases, with 13 bases between them. The CDR3 length is 16 residues. The CDR3 spells CASSYDRFANTGELFF. The CDR3 DNA reads TGTGCCAGCAGTTACGACAGGTTCGCGAACACCGGGGAGCTGTTTTTT.

J is TRBJ2-2 and V is TRBV7-9, with 10 bases identical to TRBD2. CDR3 size: 16 residues. Germline CDR1 reads SEHNR; CDR2 reads FQNEAQ (reference sequence). The ends lost 2 bases at V and 7 bases at J; junction bases unmatched: 7. CDR3 protein: CASSLYASGSIGELFF. The CDR3 nucleotides read TGTGCCAGCAGCTTATACGCTAGCGGGAGTATCGGGGAGCTGTTTTTT.